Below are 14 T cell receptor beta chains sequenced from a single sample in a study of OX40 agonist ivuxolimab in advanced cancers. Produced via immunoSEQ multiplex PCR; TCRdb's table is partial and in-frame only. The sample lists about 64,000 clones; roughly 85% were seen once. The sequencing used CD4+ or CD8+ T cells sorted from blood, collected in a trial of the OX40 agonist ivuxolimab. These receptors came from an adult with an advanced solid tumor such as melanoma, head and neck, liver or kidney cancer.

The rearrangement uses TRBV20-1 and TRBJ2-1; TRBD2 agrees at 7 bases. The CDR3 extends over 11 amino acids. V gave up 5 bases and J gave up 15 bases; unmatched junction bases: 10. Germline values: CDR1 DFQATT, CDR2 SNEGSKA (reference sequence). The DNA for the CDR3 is TGCAGTGCTCAGTGGGAGGGAAGGGGGTTCTTC. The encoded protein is CSAQWEGRGFF.

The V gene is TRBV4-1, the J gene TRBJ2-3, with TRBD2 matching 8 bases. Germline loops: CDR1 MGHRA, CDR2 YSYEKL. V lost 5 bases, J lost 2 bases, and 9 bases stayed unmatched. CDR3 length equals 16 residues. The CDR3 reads CASSKVAGPSTDTQYF. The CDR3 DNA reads TGCGCCAGCAGCAAAGTAGCGGGGCCGTCCACAGATACGCAGTATTTT.

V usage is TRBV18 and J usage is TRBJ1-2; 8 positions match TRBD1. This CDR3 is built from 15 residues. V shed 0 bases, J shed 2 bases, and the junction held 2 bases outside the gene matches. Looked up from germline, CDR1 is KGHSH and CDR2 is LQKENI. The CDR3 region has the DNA TGTGCCAGCTCACCACCGAGGACAGGGAACTATGGCTACACCTTC. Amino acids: CASSPPRTGNYGYTF.

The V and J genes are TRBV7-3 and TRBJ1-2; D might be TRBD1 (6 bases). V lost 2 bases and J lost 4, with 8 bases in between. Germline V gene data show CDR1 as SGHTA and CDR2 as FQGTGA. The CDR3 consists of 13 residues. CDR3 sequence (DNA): TGTGCCAGCAGCTTACAACAGGGCTATGGCTACACCTTC. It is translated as CASSLQQGYGYTF.

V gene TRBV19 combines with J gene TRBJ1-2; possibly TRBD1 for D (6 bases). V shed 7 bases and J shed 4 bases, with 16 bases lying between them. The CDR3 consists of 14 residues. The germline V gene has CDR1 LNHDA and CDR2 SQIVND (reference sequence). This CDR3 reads CASIPRGQFYGYTF. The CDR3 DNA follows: TGTGCCAGTATTCCTCGGGGGCAGTTCTATGGCTACACCTTC. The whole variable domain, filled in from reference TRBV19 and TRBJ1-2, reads DGGITQSPKYLFRKEGQNVTLSCEQNLNHDAMYWYRQDPGQGLRLIYYSQIVNDFQKGDIAEGYSVSREKKESFPLTVTSAQKNPTAFYLCASIPRGQFYGYTFGSGTRLTVV.

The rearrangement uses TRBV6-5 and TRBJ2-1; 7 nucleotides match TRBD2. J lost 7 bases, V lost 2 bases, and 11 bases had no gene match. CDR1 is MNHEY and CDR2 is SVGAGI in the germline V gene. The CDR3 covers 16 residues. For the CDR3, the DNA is TGTGCCAGCAGTTACGGGGAGGGTACGGGGATAAATGAGCAGTTCTTC. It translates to CASSYGEGTGINEQFF.

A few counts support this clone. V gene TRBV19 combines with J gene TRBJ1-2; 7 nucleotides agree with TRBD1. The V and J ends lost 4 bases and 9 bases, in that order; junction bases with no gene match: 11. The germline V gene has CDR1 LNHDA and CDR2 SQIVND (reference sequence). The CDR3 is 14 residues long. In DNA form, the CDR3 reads TGTGCCAGTAGTACGGGGGCAGGGGGTGAACGCTACACCTTC. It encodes CASSTGAGGERYTF.

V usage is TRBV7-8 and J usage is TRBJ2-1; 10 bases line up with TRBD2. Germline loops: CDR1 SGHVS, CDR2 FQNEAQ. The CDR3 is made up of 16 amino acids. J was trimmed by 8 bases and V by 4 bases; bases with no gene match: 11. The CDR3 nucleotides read TGTGCCAGCAGCTCCCGAAGCGGGAGGGCCGGCGATGAGCAGTTCTTC. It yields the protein CASSSRSGRAGDEQFF.

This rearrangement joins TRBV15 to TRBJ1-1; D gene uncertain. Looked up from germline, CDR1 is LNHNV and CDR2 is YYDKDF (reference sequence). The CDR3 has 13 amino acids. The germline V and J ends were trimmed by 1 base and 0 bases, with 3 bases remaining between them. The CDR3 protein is CATSRAVNTEAFF. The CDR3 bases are TGTGCCACCAGCAGAGCAGTGAACACTGAAGCTTTCTTT.

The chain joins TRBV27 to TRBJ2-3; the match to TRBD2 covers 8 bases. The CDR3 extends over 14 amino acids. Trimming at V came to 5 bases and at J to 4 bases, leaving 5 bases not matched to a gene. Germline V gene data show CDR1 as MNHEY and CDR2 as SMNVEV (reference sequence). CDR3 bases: TGTGCCAGCAGTACGGGAGGGTACGCAGATACGCAGTATTTT. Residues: CASSTGGYADTQYF.

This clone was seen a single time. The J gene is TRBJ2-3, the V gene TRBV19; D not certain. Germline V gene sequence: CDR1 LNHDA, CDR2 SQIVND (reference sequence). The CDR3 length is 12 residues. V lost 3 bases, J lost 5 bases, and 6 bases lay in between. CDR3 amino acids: CASSIRLDTQYF. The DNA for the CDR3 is TGTGCCAGTAGTATTCGGTTAGATACGCAGTATTTT.

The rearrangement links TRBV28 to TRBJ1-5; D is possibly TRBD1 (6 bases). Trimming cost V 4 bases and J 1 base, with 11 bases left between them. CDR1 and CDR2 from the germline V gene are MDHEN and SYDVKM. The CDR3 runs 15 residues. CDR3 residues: CASSSGTKSNQPQHF. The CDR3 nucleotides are TGTGCCAGCAGTTCCGGGACAAAAAGCAATCAGCCCCAGCATTTT.

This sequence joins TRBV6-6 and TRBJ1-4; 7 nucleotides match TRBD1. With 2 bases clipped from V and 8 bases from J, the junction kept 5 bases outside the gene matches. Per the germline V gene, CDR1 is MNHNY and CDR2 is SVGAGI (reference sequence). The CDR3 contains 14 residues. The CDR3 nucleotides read TGTGCCAGCAGTTACGGGCAGGGGGACGAAAAACTGTTTTTT. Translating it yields CASSYGQGDEKLFF.

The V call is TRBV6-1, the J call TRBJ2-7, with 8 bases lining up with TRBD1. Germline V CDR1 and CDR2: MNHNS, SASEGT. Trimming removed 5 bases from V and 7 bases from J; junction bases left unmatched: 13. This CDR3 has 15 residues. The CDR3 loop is CASSTPGQVSEEQYF. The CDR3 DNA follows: TGTGCCAGCAGTACTCCGGGACAGGTTTCGGAGGAGCAGTACTTC.